The 14 T cell receptor beta chains below all came from one sample that was sequenced in a study of blood T cell repertoires in COVID-19. Using immunoSEQ multiplex PCR, the repertoire was profiled, and TCRdb retains in-frame clones only, with some absent. The sample holds about 150,000 clones, around 84% seen once. Sequenced material: PBMCs or T cells enriched from blood (not recorded which). The receptors originated from a woman aged 45 to 65 who had recovered from COVID-19.

The chain recombines TRBV19 with TRBJ1-3; 9 bases are shared with TRBD1. CDR1 LNHDA and CDR2 SQIVND come from the germline V gene (reference sequence). The CDR3 runs to 15 residues. V was pared by 10 bases and J by 3 bases, with 10 bases of the junction left unmatched. The CDR3 reads CATAPGQGVGNTIYF. The CDR3 coding sequence is TGTGCCACCGCACCGGGACAGGGTGTTGGAAACACCATATATTTT.

This chain connects TRBV12-3 or TRBV12-4 to TRBJ1-2; 8 bases match TRBD1. The CDR3 has 13 amino acids. Unmatched junction bases numbered 3, after V lost 5 bases and J lost 4 bases. CDR3 nucleotides: TGTGCCAGCAGTCCGGACAGGGCCTATGGCTACACCTTC. This codes for CASSPDRAYGYTF.

This chain connects TRBV28 to TRBJ2-2; TRBD2 agrees at 7 bases. The CDR3 has 19 residues. CDR1 is MDHEN, CDR2 SYDVKM, per germline. V was clipped by 3 bases and J by 1 base; unmatched bases: 14. The CDR3 sequence is CASSFLPGREYGNTGELFF. CDR3 bases: TGTGCCAGCAGTTTCCTTCCGGGGAGGGAATATGGGAACACCGGGGAGCTGTTTTTT.

The chain is built from TRBV7-9 and TRBJ1-5; 9 bases agree with TRBD1. The CDR3 has 15 residues. The ends lost 3 bases at V and 5 bases at J; junction bases unmatched: 5. Germline lookup yields CDR1 SEHNR and CDR2 FQNEAQ (reference sequence). For the CDR3, the DNA is TGTGCCAGCAGCTTTTCGGGACAGGGCCATCAGCCCCAGCATTTT. The encoded protein is CASSFSGQGHQPQHF.

The chain carries TRBV28 and TRBJ2-7; 8 bases line up with TRBD2. After removal of 7 bases from V and 4 bases from J, the junction contained 12 bases not matched to a gene. Germline V CDR1 and CDR2: MDHEN, SYDVKM. This CDR3 contains 15 residues. This CDR3 is CASNPVAGWSYEQYF. In DNA, the CDR3 is TGTGCCAGCAACCCGGTAGCGGGGTGGAGTTACGAGCAGTACTTC.

This clone showed up just a few times. The rearrangement uses TRBV19 and TRBJ1-2; 7 bases line up with TRBD1. J was trimmed by 2 bases and V by 3 bases; bases with no gene match: 6. The CDR3 spans 15 residues. CDR1 is LNHDA and CDR2 is SQIVND in the germline V gene (reference sequence). CDR3 protein: CASSMGDRENYGYTF. CDR3 nucleotides: TGTGCCAGTAGTATGGGTGACAGGGAGAACTATGGCTACACCTTC.

This clone appeared once. The V gene is TRBV4-3, the J gene TRBJ1-2; possibly TRBD1 for D (5 bases). Germline CDR1 and CDR2: LGHNA and YSLEER. Trimming took off 0 bases at V and 3 bases at J, with 11 bases between the two ends. The length of the CDR3 is 15 residues. As DNA, the CDR3 is TGCGCCAGCAGCCAAGATGCCAGGGCAGACTATGGCTACACCTTC. Amino acid sequence: CASSQDARADYGYTF.

This clone has only a few counts. The chain uses TRBV10-3 and TRBJ2-7; TRBD2 matches at 7 bases. J lost 4 bases, V lost 7 bases, and 7 bases had no gene match. This CDR3 has 13 amino acids. Germline V gene lookup returns CDR1 ENHRY and CDR2 SYGVKD. The CDR3 nucleotides are TGTGCCATCATGGGCAGGGAGGGTTACGAGCAGTACTTC. As protein: CAIMGREGYEQYF.

The chain joins TRBV12-3 or TRBV12-4 to TRBJ1-2; a weak D match, TRBD1 (6 bases). The CDR3 has 13 residues. V was shortened by 4 bases and J by 2 bases, with 8 bases between the two germline ends. The chain's CDR3 is CASSWDTNYGYTF. CDR3 DNA: TGTGCCAGCAGTTGGGACACCAACTATGGCTACACCTTC.

The J gene is TRBJ1-4, the V gene TRBV4-2, with TRBD1 matching 7 bases. The V and J ends lost 3 bases and 4 bases, in that order; junction bases with no gene match: 8. This CDR3 has 16 residues. Germline V CDR1 and CDR2: LGHNA, YNFKEQ. In nucleotides, the CDR3 is TGTGCCAGCAGCCAGGGGGGACAGTCGAGTAATGAAAAACTGTTTTTT. Protein: CASSQGGQSSNEKLFF.

This clone was recorded a few times. The genes are TRBV7-6 and TRBJ1-1, with a possible D match to TRBD1 (6 bases). Germline CDR1 and CDR2: SGHVS and FNYEAQ. Deletions cut 2 bases from V and 1 base from J, with 8 bases between. This CDR3 region has 14 residues. The CDR3 loop reads CASSLTGPNTEAFF. In DNA, the CDR3 is TGTGCCAGCAGCTTAACAGGGCCGAACACTGAAGCTTTCTTT.

The chain uses TRBV27 and TRBJ1-6, with D uncertain. Trimming removed 8 bases at V and 9 bases at J, with 17 bases between. The germline gives CDR1 MNHEY, CDR2 SMNVEV (reference sequence). The CDR3 contains 14 residues. This CDR3 reads CASRSSPPGSPLHF. CDR3 bases: TGTGCCAGCCGTAGTTCGCCCCCGGGTTCACCCCTCCACTTT.

The chain uses TRBV7-2 and TRBJ2-1; a possible D gene is TRBD2 (5 bases). The CDR3 has 15 amino acids. Deletions cut 2 bases from V and 5 bases from J, with 13 bases between. Germline lookup yields CDR1 SGHTA and CDR2 FQGNSA. The CDR3 bases are TGTGCCAGCAGCTTAATCGGACTCATCCACAATGAGCAGTTCTTC. Translation gives CASSLIGLIHNEQFF.

This clone was counted between two and nine times. The rearrangement uses TRBV27 and TRBJ2-5; the match to TRBD1 covers 7 bases. V lost 5 bases and J lost 10; bases outside the gene matches: 16. CDR1 MNHEY and CDR2 SMNVEV come from the germline V gene (reference sequence). This CDR3 has 15 amino acids. For the CDR3, the DNA is TGTGCCAGCAGTCCAGAGACAGGGTTGGGGAATAACCAGTACTTC. Translation gives CASSPETGLGNNQYF.